This T cell receptor (beta chain) was captured in a study of shared clonotypes between healthy human individuals. Study summary: Each donor had three CD4 naive, three CD4 memory, two CD8 naive and one CD8 memory plate.

Data came from immunoSEQ multiplex PCR; TCRdb stores just in-frame clones and leaves some out. This table has over 950,000 clones, approximately 80% appearing once. CDR1 is SGHAT, CDR2 FQNNGV, per germline. This CDR3 spans 16 amino acids. The sample holds a few counts of this clone. Its antigen is unidentified. One end of the junction varies from germline; a read error may be responsible. Study-level points and caveats: Between a few donors, naive CD4 clonotypes were shared at a level of approximately 5%.

Sequencing was carried out using memory CD4+ T cells from PBMCs. The subset here: CD45RA-negative fraction. This sequence originates from a man aged 18 to 30 in good health. Some clones in this sample may be carry-over from other donors' samples. The V and J genes are TRBV11-2 and TRBJ2-1, with TRBD1 identical over 7 bases. CDR3 nucleotide sequence: TGTGCCAGTAGCTTGATGTCCGGACAGGTGTACAATGAGCAGTTCTTC. Translation: CASSLMSGQVYNEQFF.